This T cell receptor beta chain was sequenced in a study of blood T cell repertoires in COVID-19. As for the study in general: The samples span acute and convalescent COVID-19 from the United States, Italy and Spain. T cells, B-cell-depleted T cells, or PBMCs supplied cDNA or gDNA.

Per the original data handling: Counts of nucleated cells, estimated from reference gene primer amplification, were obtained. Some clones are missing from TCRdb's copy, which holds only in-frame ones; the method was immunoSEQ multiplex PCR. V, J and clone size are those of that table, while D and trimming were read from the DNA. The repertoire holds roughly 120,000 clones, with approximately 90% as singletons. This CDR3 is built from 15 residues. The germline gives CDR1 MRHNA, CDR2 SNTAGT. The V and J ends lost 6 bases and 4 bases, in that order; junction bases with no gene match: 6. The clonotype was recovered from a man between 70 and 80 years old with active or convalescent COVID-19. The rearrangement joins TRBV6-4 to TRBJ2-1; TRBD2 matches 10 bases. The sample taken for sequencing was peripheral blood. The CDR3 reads CASSPQGLAYNEQFF. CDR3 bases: TGTGCCAGCAGCCCCCAGGGACTAGCGTACAATGAGCAGTTCTTC.